This T cell receptor beta chain originates from a study of identical twins. The CDR3 loop spans 15 amino acids. The V gene lost 4 bases and the J gene lost 1 base, with 12 bases spanning the gap. Germline V gene lookup returns CDR1 SGHTA and CDR2 FQGNSA. This clonotype came up many times. TCRdb ran MiXCR on the 5' RACE reads and lists one entry per CDR3 protein. Of fewer than 550,000 distinct CDR3 sequences in the sample, over 12% were seen once. This sample was shared with a second study, whose subject was yellow fever vaccine responses in identical twins.

The receptor's source is a woman between 18 and 30 years old in good health. Sequencing was carried out using CD4+ T cells sorted from blood. The genes are TRBV7-2 and TRBJ2-3, with D perhaps matching TRBD1 (6 bases). The CDR3 reads CASSSNPGGTDTQYF. The CDR3 DNA sequence: TGTGCCAGCAGCTCAAATCCAGGGGGCACAGATACGCAGTATTTT.